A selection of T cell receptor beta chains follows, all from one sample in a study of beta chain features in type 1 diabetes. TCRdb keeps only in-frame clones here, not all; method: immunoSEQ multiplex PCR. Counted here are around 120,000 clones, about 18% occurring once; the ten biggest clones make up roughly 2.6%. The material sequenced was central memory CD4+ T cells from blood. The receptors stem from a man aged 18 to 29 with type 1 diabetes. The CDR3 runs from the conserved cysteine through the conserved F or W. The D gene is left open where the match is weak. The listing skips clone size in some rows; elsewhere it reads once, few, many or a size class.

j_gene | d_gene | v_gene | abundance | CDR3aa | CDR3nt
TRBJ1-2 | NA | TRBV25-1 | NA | CASSDPRQGLGYTF | TGTGCCAGCAGTGACCCGCGGCAGGGCCTTGGCTACACCTTC
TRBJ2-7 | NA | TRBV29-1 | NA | CSVATGVTYEQYF | TGCAGCGTTGCTACGGGGGTCACCTACGAGCAGTACTTC
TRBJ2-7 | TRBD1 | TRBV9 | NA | CASSVGDRGREQYF | TGTGCCAGCAGCGTAGGGGACAGGGGGAGGGAGCAGTACTTC
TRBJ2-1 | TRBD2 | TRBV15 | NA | CATSRAGTILDEQFF | TGTGCCACCAGCAGAGCCGGGACTATCCTCGATGAGCAGTTCTTC
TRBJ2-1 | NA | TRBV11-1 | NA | CASSSNRNEQFF | TGTGCCAGCAGCTCCAATCGGAATGAGCAGTTCTTC
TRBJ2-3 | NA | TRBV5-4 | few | CASSLSDTQYF | TGTGCCAGCAGCTTATCAGATACGCAGTATTTT
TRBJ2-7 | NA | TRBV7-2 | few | CASSPAPAHEQYF | TGTGCCAGCAGCCCCGCGCCCGCCCACGAGCAGTACTTC
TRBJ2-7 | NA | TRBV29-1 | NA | CSAQRGNSYEQYF | TGCAGCGCACAAAGGGGAAACTCCTACGAGCAGTACTTC
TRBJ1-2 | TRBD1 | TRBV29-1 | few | CSAGQIYGYTF | TGCAGCGCGGGACAGATATATGGCTACACCTTC
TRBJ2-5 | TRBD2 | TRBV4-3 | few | CASSQDFTSGQETQYF | TGCGCCAGCAGCCAAGATTTCACTAGCGGTCAAGAGACCCAGTACTTC